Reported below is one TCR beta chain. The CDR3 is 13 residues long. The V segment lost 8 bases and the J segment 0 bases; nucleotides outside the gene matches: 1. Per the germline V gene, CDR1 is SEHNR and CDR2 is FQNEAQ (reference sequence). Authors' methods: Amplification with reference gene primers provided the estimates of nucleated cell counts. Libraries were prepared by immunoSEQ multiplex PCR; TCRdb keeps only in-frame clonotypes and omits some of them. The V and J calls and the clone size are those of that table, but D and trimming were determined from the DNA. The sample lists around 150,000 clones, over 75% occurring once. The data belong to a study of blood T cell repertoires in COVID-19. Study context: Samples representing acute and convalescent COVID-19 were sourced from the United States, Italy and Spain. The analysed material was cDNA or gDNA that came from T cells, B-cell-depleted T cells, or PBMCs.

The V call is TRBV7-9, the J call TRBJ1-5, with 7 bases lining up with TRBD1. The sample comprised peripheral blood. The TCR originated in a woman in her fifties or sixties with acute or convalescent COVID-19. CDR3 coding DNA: TGTGCCAGCGGGGACAGTAGCAATCAGCCCCAGCATTTT. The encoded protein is CASGDSSNQPQHF.